The present T cell receptor (beta chain) was sequenced within a study of post-analysis software for immune sequencing data. Findings and caveats of the study: Among 5 or 6 TRBV segments more frequent in patients than controls were TRBV5-6, TRBV5-1 and TRBV20-1.

TCR beta libraries were prepared from cDNA with unique molecular identifiers. TCRdb used MiXCR to reprocess the PCR reads, holding one entry per CDR3 protein. The repertoire consists of roughly 540,000 distinct CDR3 sequences, with around 31% occurring once and the leading ten covering roughly 6%. CDR3 length: 17 amino acids. The V gene end was trimmed by 0 bases and the J gene end by 2 bases; junction bases not matched to a gene: 8. CDR1 and CDR2 from the germline V gene are SGHDN and FVKESK. As regards this clonotype: Antigen specificity is unknown.

This receptor was obtained from a girl aged 2 to 17 with multiple sclerosis. The chain couples TRBV14 to TRBJ2-5; 8 nucleotides line up with TRBD2. Sequenced material: blood. The CDR3 DNA is TGTGCCAGCAGCCAAGATTGGTTGAGCGGGGGACAAGAGACCCAGTACTTC. It is translated as CASSQDWLSGGQETQYF.